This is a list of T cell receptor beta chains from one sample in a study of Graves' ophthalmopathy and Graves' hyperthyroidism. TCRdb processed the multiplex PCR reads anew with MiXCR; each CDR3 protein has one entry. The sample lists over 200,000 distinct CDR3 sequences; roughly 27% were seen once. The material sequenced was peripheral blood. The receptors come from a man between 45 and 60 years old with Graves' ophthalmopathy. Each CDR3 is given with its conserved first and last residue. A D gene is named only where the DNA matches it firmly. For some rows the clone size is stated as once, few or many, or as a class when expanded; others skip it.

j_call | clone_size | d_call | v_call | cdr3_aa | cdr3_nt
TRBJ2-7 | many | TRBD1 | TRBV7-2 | CASSSEPGQGGYEQYF | TGTGCCAGCAGCTCCGAACCGGGACAGGGGGGGTACGAGCAGTACTTC
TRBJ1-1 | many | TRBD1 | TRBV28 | CASSLLARGETEAFF | TGTGCCAGCAGTTTATTGGCCAGGGGGGAAACTGAAGCTTTCTTT
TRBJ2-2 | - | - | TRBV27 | CASSLAVGGELFF | TGTGCCAGCAGTTTGGCAGTCGGCGGGGAGCTGTTTTTT
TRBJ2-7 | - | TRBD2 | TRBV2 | CASVLAGGPYEQYF | TGTGCCAGCGTTTTAGCGGGAGGTCCCTACGAGCAGTACTTC
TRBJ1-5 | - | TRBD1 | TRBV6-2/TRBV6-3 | CASSYRQGINQPQHF | TGTGCCAGCAGTTACAGACAGGGAATCAATCAGCCCCAGCATTTT
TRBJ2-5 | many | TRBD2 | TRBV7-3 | CASSPAGVGLETQYF | TGTGCCAGCAGCCCTGCGGGGGTAGGGTTAGAGACCCAGTACTTC
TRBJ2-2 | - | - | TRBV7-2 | CASSSRGAGGELFF | TGTGCCAGCAGCTCCCGTGGGGCCGGCGGGGAGCTGTTTTTT
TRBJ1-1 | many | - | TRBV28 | CASSRGVTEAFF | TGTGCCAGCAGTCGGGGAGTTACTGAAGCTTTCTTT
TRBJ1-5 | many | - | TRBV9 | CASSVEVRGLRSNQPQHF | TGTGCCAGCAGCGTAGAAGTCAGGGGCTTGCGGAGCAATCAGCCCCAGCATTTT
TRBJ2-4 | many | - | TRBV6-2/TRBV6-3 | CASSLGARIQYF | TGTGCCAGCAGCCTGGGGGCGCGCATTCAGTACTTC
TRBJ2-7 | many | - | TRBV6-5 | CASSYSGGTLDRNEQYF | TGTGCCAGCAGTTACTCCGGGGGGACCTTAGACAGGAACGAGCAGTACTTC
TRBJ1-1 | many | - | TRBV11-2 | CASSLYGGTGQVTAFF | TGTGCCAGCAGCTTATATGGGGGGACCGGTCAGGTTACGGCTTTCTTT
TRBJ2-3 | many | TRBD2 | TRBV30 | CAWSPGLAEGTDTQYF | TGTGCCTGGAGTCCGGGACTAGCGGAGGGCACAGATACGCAGTATTTT